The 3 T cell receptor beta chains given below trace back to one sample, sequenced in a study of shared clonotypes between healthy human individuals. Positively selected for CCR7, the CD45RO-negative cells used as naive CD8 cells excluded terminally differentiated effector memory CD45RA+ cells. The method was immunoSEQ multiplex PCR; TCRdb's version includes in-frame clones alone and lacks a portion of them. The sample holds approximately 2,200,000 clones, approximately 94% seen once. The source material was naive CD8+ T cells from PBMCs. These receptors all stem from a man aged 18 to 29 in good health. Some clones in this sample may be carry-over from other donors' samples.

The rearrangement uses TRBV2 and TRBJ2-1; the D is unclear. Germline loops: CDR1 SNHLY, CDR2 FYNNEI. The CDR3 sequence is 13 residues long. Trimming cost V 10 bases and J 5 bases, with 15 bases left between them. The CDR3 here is CATHGRLDNEQFF. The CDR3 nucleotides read TGTGCCACTCATGGGCGGCTTGACAATGAGCAGTTCTTC. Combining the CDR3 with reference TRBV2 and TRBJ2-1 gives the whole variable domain EPEVTQTPSHQVTQMGQEVILRCVPISNHLYFYWYRQILGQKVEFLVSFYNNEISEKSEIFDDQFSVERPDGSNFTLKIRSTKLEDSAMYFCATHGRLDNEQFFGPGTRLTVL.

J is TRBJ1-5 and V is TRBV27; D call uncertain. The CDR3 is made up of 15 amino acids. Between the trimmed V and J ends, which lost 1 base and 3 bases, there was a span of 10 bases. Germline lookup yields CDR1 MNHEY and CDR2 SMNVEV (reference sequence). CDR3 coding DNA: TGTGCCAGCAGTTTATTTGAGAACGCCAATCAGCCCCAGCATTTT. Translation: CASSLFENANQPQHF.

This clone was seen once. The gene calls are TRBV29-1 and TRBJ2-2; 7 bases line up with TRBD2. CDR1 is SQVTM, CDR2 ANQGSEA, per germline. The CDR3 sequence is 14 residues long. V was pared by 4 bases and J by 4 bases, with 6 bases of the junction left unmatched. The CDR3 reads CSVVSGDSTGELFF. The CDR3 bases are TGCAGCGTTGTGAGCGGGGATAGCACCGGGGAGCTGTTTTTT.